A selection of T cell receptor beta chains follows, all from one sample in a study of identifying expanded T cells in peripheral blood. The assay was immunoSEQ multiplex PCR, and TCRdb's table has in-frame clones only and misses some. The table records 100,000 to 150,000 clones, roughly 82% of them present only once. Sequencing was performed on blood. The origin of the receptors is a person between 18 and 75 years old in good health. Both conserved end residues are part of each CDR3. The order of the fields is V gene, D gene, clone size, J gene, CDR3 protein, CDR3 DNA. A D gene is named only where the DNA matches it firmly. A clone size is listed for some rows: how often the clone was seen (once, few, many), or a class if it is expanded.

v_gene: TRBV29-1
d_gene: TRBD1
abundance: -
j_gene: TRBJ2-7
CDR3aa: CSGTGGRNEQYF
CDR3nt: TGCAGCGGGACAGGGGGCAGGAACGAGCAGTACTTC

v_gene: TRBV6-6
d_gene: -
abundance: -
j_gene: TRBJ2-7
CDR3aa: CASSITTINYEQYF
CDR3nt: TGTGCCAGCAGCATTACCACAATAAACTACGAGCAGTACTTC

v_gene: TRBV6-4
d_gene: -
abundance: once
j_gene: TRBJ2-1
CDR3aa: CASSVGRSYNEQFF
CDR3nt: TGTGCCAGCAGTGTGGGCCGCAGCTACAATGAGCAGTTCTTC

v_gene: TRBV5-1
d_gene: -
abundance: -
j_gene: TRBJ2-3
CDR3aa: CASRLGATRPTDTQYF
CDR3nt: TGCGCCAGCAGGTTAGGGGCGACAAGGCCCACAGATACGCAGTATTTT

v_gene: TRBV7-9
d_gene: -
abundance: -
j_gene: TRBJ2-7
CDR3aa: CASSLGGTVYEQYF
CDR3nt: TGTGCCAGCAGCCTGGGCGGGACAGTCTACGAGCAGTACTTC

v_gene: TRBV2
d_gene: TRBD1
abundance: -
j_gene: TRBJ1-1
CDR3aa: CASRLNDRGNTEAFF
CDR3nt: TGTGCCAGCAGGCTTAACGACAGGGGGAACACTGAAGCTTTCTTT

v_gene: TRBV25-1
d_gene: -
abundance: -
j_gene: TRBJ1-5
CDR3aa: CASSGTDSQPQHF
CDR3nt: TGTGCCAGCAGTGGTACAGATTCGCAGCCCCAGCATTTT

v_gene: TRBV2
d_gene: -
abundance: -
j_gene: TRBJ1-3
CDR3aa: CASRGNTIYF
CDR3nt: TGTGCCAGCAGGGGAAACACCATATATTTT

v_gene: TRBV5-1
d_gene: TRBD1
abundance: once
j_gene: TRBJ1-1
CDR3aa: CASSLVQGANTEAFF
CDR3nt: TGCGCCAGCAGCTTGGTTCAGGGGGCGAACACTGAAGCTTTCTTT

v_gene: TRBV11-2
d_gene: TRBD1
abundance: -
j_gene: TRBJ2-7
CDR3aa: CASSLTLGQGAGIYEQYF
CDR3nt: TGTGCCAGCAGCTTAACTTTGGGACAGGGGGCTGGAATCTACGAGCAGTACTTC

v_gene: TRBV5-1
d_gene: -
abundance: -
j_gene: TRBJ1-1
CDR3aa: CASSLGGGPTEAFF
CDR3nt: TGCGCCAGCAGCTTGGGGGGAGGGCCCACTGAAGCTTTCTTT

v_gene: TRBV2
d_gene: -
abundance: -
j_gene: TRBJ2-5
CDR3aa: CASRYGQRETQYF
CDR3nt: TGTGCCAGCAGGTATGGGCAGCGCGAGACCCAGTACTTC

v_gene: TRBV28
d_gene: TRBD2
abundance: -
j_gene: TRBJ2-5
CDR3aa: CASSFSGGPVETQYF
CDR3nt: TGTGCCAGCAGTTTTAGCGGGGGTCCTGTAGAGACCCAGTACTTC

v_gene: TRBV7-2
d_gene: -
abundance: -
j_gene: TRBJ2-4
CDR3aa: CASSSPGFRIAKNIQYF
CDR3nt: TGTGCCAGCAGCTCCCCAGGGTTTCGAATAGCCAAAAACATTCAGTACTTC

v_gene: TRBV15
d_gene: -
abundance: -
j_gene: TRBJ1-5
CDR3aa: CATSRGRTQNQPQHF
CDR3nt: TGTGCCACCAGCAGAGGGAGGACACAGAATCAGCCCCAGCATTTT

v_gene: TRBV7-2
d_gene: -
abundance: -
j_gene: TRBJ1-1
CDR3aa: CASREGIQLNTEAFF
CDR3nt: TGTGCCAGCAGGGAGGGAATACAGCTAAACACTGAAGCTTTCTTT

v_gene: TRBV30
d_gene: -
abundance: -
j_gene: TRBJ1-6
CDR3aa: CAWSVNAQSPLHF
CDR3nt: TGTGCCTGGAGTGTAAACGCCCAGTCACCCCTCCACTTT

v_gene: TRBV28
d_gene: -
abundance: -
j_gene: TRBJ1-5
CDR3aa: CASSLWRDSNQPQHF
CDR3nt: TGTGCCAGCAGTTTATGGAGGGATAGCAATCAGCCCCAGCATTTT

v_gene: TRBV15
d_gene: TRBD1
abundance: -
j_gene: TRBJ2-2
CDR3aa: CATSSIPGQSNTGELFF
CDR3nt: TGTGCCACCAGCAGCATACCGGGACAGTCGAACACCGGGGAGCTGTTTTTT

v_gene: TRBV9
d_gene: -
abundance: -
j_gene: TRBJ1-2
CDR3aa: CASSVGGGLLGYTF
CDR3nt: TGTGCCAGCAGCGTAGGTGGGGGTCTTTTGGGCTACACCTTC